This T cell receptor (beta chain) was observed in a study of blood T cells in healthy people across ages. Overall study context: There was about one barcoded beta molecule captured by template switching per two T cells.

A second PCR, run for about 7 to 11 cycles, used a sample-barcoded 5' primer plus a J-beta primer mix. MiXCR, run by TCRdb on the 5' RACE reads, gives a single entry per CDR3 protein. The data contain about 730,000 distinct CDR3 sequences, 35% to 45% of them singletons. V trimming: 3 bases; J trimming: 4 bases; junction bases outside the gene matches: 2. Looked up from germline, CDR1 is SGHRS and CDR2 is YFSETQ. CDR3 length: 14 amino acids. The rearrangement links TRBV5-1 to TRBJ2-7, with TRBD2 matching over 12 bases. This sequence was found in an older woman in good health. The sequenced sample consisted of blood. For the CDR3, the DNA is TGCGCCAGCAGCTCGACTAGCGGGAGTTACGAGCAGTACTTC. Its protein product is CASSSTSGSYEQYF.